The rows below give T cell receptor beta chains drawn from one sample of a study of cytomegalovirus exposure and HLA in healthy donors. The table came from immunoSEQ multiplex PCR; TCRdb's copy has only in-frame clones and leaves some out. The data contain about 55,000 clones, 65% to 85% of them singletons. The sample was PBMCs. These receptors all stem from a young man in good health and CMV-seronegative. Each CDR3 is given with its conserved first and last residue. Fields, in order: J gene, V gene, D gene, clone size, CDR3 DNA, CDR3 protein. The D gene is left open where the match is weak. The size field is filled for only some rows; it gives once, few, many or a size class.

J gene: TRBJ2-1
V gene: TRBV15
D gene: NA
clone size: NA
CDR3 DNA: TGTGCCACCAGCAGTCGACAATCCTCCTACAATGAGCAGTTCTTC
CDR3 protein: CATSSRQSSYNEQFF

J gene: TRBJ2-7
V gene: TRBV7-2
D gene: NA
clone size: NA
CDR3 DNA: TGTGCCAGCAGCTTAGGGGGGGGGCTGGGCTACGAGCAGTACTTC
CDR3 protein: CASSLGGGLGYEQYF

J gene: TRBJ2-3
V gene: TRBV10-1
D gene: TRBD1
clone size: NA
CDR3 DNA: TGCGCCAGCAGCCCGGGACAGGGGGCATCAGATACGCAGTATTTT
CDR3 protein: CASSPGQGASDTQYF

J gene: TRBJ2-7
V gene: TRBV20-1
D gene: NA
clone size: NA
CDR3 DNA: TGCAGTGGCGGGATCTCCTACGAGCAGTACTTC
CDR3 protein: CSGGISYEQYF

J gene: TRBJ2-3
V gene: TRBV5-1
D gene: TRBD1
clone size: once
CDR3 DNA: TGCGCCAGCAGCCCCGGGACAGGGTTGACTACGCAGTATTTT
CDR3 protein: CASSPGTGLTTQYF

J gene: TRBJ1-5
V gene: TRBV7-2
D gene: NA
clone size: few
CDR3 DNA: TGTGCCAGCAGCTTAGCCGGGTTCTCAACTAATCAGCCCCAGCATTTT
CDR3 protein: CASSLAGFSTNQPQHF

J gene: TRBJ1-1
V gene: TRBV4-3
D gene: TRBD1
clone size: NA
CDR3 DNA: TGCGCCAGCAGCCCGGGACAGGGGCGGAACACTGAAGCTTTCTTT
CDR3 protein: CASSPGQGRNTEAFF

J gene: TRBJ2-1
V gene: TRBV6-5
D gene: NA
clone size: once
CDR3 DNA: TGTGCCAGCAGTTATAGTGGCAGTGGAGGACCGTTCTTC
CDR3 protein: CASSYSGSGGPFF

J gene: TRBJ2-1
V gene: TRBV18
D gene: NA
clone size: NA
CDR3 DNA: TGTGCCAGCTCACCATACTCGGGGTACAATGAGCAGTTCTTC
CDR3 protein: CASSPYSGYNEQFF

J gene: TRBJ1-2
V gene: TRBV12-2
D gene: NA
clone size: few
CDR3 DNA: TGTGCAAGTCGCTTAGCGGGCCAGCCAACTAACTATGGCTACACCTTC
CDR3 protein: CASRLAGQPTNYGYTF

J gene: TRBJ1-3
V gene: TRBV14
D gene: NA
clone size: NA
CDR3 DNA: TGTGCCAGCAGCCGAACCCTGACAGCCAACTCTGGAAACACCATATATTTT
CDR3 protein: CASSRTLTANSGNTIYF

J gene: TRBJ1-4
V gene: TRBV5-1
D gene: NA
clone size: NA
CDR3 DNA: TGCGCCAGCAGCTTGGCCCCAACAGGGTTCCGAGAAAAACTGTTTTTT
CDR3 protein: CASSLAPTGFREKLFF

J gene: TRBJ2-7
V gene: TRBV10-2
D gene: TRBD2
clone size: medium-sized
CDR3 DNA: TGCGCCAGCAGTGATATAGCGGGAAATCCCGAGCAGTACTTC
CDR3 protein: CASSDIAGNPEQYF

J gene: TRBJ2-1
V gene: TRBV6-5
D gene: NA
clone size: NA
CDR3 DNA: TGTGCCAGCAGGCGCGGCTTCAATGAGCAGTTCTTC
CDR3 protein: CASRRGFNEQFF

J gene: TRBJ2-7
V gene: TRBV7-8
D gene: TRBD1
clone size: NA
CDR3 DNA: TGTGCCAGCAGCTTAAGGTCGGGACAGGCTTCCGTCAGCTCCTACGAGCAGTACTTC
CDR3 protein: CASSLRSGQASVSSYEQYF

J gene: TRBJ1-2
V gene: TRBV10-3
D gene: NA
clone size: NA
CDR3 DNA: TGTGCCATGAGAGGACAGAACTATGGCTACACCTTC
CDR3 protein: CAMRGQNYGYTF